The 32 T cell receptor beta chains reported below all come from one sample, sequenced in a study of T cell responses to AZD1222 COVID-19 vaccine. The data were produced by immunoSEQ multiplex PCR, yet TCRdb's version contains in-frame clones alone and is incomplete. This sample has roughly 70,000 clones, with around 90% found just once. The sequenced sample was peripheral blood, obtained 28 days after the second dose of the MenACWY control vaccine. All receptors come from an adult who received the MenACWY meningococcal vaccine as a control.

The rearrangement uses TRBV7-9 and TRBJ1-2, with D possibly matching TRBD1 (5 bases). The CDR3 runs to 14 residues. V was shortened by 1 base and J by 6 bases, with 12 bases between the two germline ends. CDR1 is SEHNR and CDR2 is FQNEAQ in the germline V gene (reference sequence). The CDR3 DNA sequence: TGTGCCAGCAGCTTAGTAGGGGCGGCGGATGGCTACACCTTC. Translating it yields CASSLVGAADGYTF.

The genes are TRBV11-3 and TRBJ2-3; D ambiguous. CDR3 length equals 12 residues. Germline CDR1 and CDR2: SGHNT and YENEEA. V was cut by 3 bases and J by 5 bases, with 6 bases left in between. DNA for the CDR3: TGTGCCAGCAGCTTCCTGGGAGATACGCAGTATTTT. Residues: CASSFLGDTQYF. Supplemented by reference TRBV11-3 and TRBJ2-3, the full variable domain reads EAGVVQSPRYKIIEKKQPVAFWCNPISGHNTLYWYLQNLGQGPELLIRYENEEAVDDSQLPKDRFSAERLKGVDSTLKIQPAELGDSAVYLCASSFLGDTQYFGPGTRLTVL.

The CDR3 sequence: CAWSFSIQNTEAFF. In nucleotides, the CDR3 is TGTGCCTGGAGTTTTTCCATCCAGAACACTGAAGCTTTCTTT. J is TRBJ1-1 and V is TRBV30; unclear D gene. The CDR3 length is 14 residues. V lost 2 bases to trimming and J lost 1 base, with 11 bases between them. Germline lookup yields CDR1 GTSNPN and CDR2 SVGIG (reference sequence).

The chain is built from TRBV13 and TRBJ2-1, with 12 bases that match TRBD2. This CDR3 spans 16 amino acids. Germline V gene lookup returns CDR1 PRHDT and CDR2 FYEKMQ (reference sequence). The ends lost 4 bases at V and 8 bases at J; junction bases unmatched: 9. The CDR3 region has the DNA TGTGCCAGCAGCTCTCCCGGGACTAGCGGGTTCTATGAGCAGTTCTTC. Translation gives CASSSPGTSGFYEQFF.

The CDR3 protein is CSVDPTGTYGYTF. The CDR3, as DNA: TGCAGCGTTGACCCGACAGGAACCTATGGCTACACCTTC. The chain couples TRBV29-1 to TRBJ1-2, with D possibly matching TRBD1 (6 bases). V was trimmed by 3 bases and J by 4 bases, leaving 12 bases between them. Germline lookup yields CDR1 SQVTM and CDR2 ANQGSEA. This CDR3 contains 13 residues.

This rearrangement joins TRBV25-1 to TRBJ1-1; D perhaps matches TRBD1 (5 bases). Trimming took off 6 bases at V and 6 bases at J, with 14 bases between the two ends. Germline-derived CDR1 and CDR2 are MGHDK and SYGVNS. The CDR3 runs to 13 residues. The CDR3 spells CASSTDDSSEAFF. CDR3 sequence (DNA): TGTGCCAGCAGCACCGACGACAGTTCTGAAGCTTTCTTT.

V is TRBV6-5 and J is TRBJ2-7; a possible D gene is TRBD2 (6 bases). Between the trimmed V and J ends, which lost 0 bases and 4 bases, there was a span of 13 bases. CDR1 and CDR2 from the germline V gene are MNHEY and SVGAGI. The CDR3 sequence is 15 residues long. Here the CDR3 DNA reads TGTGCCAGCAGTTACTCGAGGAAAGGAGGGTACGAGCAGTACTTC. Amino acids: CASSYSRKGGYEQYF.

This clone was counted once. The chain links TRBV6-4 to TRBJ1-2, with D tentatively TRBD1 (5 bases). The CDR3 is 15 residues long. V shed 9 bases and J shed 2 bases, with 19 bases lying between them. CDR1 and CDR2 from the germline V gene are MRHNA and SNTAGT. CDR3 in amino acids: CASSPRGENNYGYTF. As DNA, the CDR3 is TGTGCCAGTTCCCCGCGGGGGGAAAACAACTATGGCTACACCTTC.

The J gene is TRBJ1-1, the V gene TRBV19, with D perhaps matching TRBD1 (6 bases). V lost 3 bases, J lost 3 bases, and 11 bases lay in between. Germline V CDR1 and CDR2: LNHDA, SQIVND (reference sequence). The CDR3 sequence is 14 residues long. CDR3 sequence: CASSIRGQHTEAFF. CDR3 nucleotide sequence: TGTGCCAGTAGTATCAGAGGACAGCACACTGAAGCTTTCTTT.

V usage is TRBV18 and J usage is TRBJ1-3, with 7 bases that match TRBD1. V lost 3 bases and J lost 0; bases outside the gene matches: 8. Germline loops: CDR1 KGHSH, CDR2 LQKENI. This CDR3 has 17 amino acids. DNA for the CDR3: TGTGCCAGCTCACCGAGAAGGGACAGAGACTCTGGAAACACCATATATTTT. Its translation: CASSPRRDRDSGNTIYF. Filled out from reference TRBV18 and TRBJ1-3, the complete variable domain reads NAGVMQNPRHLVRRRGQEARLRCSPMKGHSHVYWYRQLPEEGLKFMVYLQKENIIDESGMPKERFSAEFPKEGPSILRIQQVVRGDSAAYFCASSPRRDRDSGNTIYFGEGSWLTVV.

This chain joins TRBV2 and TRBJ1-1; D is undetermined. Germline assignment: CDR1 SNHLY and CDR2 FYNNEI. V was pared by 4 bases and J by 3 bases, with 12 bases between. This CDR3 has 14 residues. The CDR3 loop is CASSVPGWDTEAFF. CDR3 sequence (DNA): TGTGCCAGCAGTGTACCCGGGTGGGACACTGAAGCTTTCTTT.

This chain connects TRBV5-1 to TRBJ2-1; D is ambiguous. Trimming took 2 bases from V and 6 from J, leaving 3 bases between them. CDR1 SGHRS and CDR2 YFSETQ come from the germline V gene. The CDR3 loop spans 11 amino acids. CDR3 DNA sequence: TGCGCCAGCAGCTTATTCAATGAGCAGTTCTTC. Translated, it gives CASSLFNEQFF.

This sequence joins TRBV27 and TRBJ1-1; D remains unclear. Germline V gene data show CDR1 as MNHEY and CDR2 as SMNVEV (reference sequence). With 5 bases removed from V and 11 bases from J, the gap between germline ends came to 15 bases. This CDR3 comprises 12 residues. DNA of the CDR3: TGTGCCAGCAGTGGGGTGGGTGAGTCCGCTTTCTTT. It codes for CASSGVGESAFF.

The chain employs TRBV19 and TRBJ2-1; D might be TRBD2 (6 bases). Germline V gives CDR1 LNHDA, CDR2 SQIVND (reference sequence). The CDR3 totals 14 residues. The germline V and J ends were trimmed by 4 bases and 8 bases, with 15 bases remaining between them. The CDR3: CASSTMTGGDEQFF. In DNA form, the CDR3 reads TGTGCCAGTAGTACCATGACCGGCGGGGATGAGCAGTTCTTC.

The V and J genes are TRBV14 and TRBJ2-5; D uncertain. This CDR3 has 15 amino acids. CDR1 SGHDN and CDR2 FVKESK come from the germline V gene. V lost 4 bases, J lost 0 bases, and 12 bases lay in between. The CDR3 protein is CASSPEVWHQETQYF. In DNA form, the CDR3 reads TGTGCCAGCAGCCCAGAGGTCTGGCACCAAGAGACCCAGTACTTC.

The CDR3 region has the DNA TGTGCCAGTAGTATTCGGCGACAGGTGGACACCGGGGAGCTGTTTTTT. It encodes CASSIRRQVDTGELFF. The chain couples TRBV19 to TRBJ2-2; perhaps TRBD1 as D (6 bases). This CDR3 region has 16 residues. CDR1 is LNHDA and CDR2 is SQIVND in the germline V gene (reference sequence). Trimming took 3 bases from V and 3 from J, leaving 14 bases between them.

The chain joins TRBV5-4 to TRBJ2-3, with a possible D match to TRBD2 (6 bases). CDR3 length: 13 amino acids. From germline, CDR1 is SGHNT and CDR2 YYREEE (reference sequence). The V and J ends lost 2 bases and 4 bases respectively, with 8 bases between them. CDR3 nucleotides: TGTGCCAGCAGCTTAGGACTATCAGATACGCAGTATTTT. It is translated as CASSLGLSDTQYF.

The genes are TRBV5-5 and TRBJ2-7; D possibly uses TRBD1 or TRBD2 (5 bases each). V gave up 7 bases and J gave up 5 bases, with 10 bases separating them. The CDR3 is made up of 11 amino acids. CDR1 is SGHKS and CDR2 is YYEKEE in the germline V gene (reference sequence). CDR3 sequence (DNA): TGTGCCAGCTCCCGGGGCCACGAGCAGTACTTC. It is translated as CASSRGHEQYF. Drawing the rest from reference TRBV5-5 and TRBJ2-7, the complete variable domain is DAGVTQSPTHLIKTRGQQVTLRCSPISGHKSVSWYQQVLGQGPQFIFQYYEKEERGRGNFPDRFSARQFPNYSSELNVNALLLGDSALYLCASSRGHEQYFGPGTRLTVT.

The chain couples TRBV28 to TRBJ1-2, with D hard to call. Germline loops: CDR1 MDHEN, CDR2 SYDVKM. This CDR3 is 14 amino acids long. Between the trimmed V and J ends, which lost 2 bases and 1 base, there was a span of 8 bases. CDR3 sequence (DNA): TGTGCCAGCAGTTTAGTAAGGATTAACTATGGCTACACCTTC. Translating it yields CASSLVRINYGYTF.

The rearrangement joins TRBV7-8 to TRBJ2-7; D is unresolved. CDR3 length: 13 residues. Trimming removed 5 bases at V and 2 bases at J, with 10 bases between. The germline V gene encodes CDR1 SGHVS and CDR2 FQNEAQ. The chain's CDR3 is CASSNRHPYEQYF. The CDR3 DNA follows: TGTGCCAGCAGCAACAGACACCCCTACGAGCAGTACTTC.

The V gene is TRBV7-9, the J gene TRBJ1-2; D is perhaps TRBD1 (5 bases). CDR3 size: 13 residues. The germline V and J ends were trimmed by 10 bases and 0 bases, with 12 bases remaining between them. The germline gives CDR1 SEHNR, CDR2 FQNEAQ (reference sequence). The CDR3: CATRVLANYGYTF. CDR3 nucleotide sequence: TGTGCCACCAGGGTTTTAGCTAACTATGGCTACACCTTC.

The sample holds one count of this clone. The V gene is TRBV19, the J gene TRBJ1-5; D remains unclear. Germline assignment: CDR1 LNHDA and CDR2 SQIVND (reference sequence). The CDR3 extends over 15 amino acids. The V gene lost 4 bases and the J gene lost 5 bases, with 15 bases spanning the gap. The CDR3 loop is CASSTPRAKDQPQHF. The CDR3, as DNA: TGTGCCAGTAGTACGCCGAGGGCCAAGGATCAGCCCCAGCATTTT.

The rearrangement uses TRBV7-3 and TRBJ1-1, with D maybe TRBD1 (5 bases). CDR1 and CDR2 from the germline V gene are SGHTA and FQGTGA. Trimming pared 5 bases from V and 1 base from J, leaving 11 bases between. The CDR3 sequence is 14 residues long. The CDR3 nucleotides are TGTGCCAGCAGCCCTCATCAGGGGAACACTGAAGCTTTCTTT. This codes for CASSPHQGNTEAFF. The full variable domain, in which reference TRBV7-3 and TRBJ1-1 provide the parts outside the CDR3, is GAGVSQTPSNKVTEKGKYVELRCDPISGHTALYWYRQSLGQGPEFLIYFQGTGAADDSGLPNDRFFAVRPEGSVSTLKIQRTERGDSAVYLCASSPHQGNTEAFFGQGTRLTVV.

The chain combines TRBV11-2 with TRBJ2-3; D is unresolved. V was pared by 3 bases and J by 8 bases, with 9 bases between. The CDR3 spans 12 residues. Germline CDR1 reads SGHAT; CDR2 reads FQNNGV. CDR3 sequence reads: CASSLGPGTQYF. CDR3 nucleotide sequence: TGTGCCAGCAGCTTGGGCCCGGGTACGCAGTATTTT.

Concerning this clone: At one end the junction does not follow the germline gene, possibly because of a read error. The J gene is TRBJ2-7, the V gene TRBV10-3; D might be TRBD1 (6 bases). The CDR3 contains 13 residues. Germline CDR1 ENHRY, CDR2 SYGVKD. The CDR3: CAITTGTSYEQYF. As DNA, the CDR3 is TGTGCCATCACCACAGGGACCTCCTATGAGCAGTACTTC.

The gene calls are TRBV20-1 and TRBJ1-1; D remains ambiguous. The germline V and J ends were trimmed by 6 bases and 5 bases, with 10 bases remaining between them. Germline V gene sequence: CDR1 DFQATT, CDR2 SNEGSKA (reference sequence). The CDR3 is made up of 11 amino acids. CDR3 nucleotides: TGCAGTGCCCTCGCTAGGACTGAAGCTTTCTTT. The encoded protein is CSALARTEAFF.

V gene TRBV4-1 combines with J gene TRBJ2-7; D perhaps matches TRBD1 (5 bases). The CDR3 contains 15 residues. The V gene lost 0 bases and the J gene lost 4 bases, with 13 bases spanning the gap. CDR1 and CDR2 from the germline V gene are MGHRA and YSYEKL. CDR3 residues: CASSQEPQGVYEQYF. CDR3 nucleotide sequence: TGCGCCAGCAGCCAAGAGCCCCAGGGTGTGTACGAGCAGTACTTC.

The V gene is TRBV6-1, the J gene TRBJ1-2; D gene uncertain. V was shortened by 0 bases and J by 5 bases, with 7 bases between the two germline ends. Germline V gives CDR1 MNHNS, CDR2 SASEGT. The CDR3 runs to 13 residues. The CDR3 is CASSEAPAYGYTF. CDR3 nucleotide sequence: TGTGCCAGCAGTGAAGCCCCAGCTTATGGCTACACCTTC.

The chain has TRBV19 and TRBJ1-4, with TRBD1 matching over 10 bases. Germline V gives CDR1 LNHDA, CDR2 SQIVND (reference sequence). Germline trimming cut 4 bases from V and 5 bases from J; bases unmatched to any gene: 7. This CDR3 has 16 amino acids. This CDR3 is CASSNPRDRGNEKLFF. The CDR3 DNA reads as TGTGCCAGTAGTAACCCCCGGGACAGGGGAAATGAAAAACTGTTTTTT.

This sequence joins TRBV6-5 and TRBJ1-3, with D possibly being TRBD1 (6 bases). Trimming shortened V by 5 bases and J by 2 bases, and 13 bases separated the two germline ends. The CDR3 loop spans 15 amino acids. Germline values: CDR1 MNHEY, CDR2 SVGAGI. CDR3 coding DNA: TGTGCCAGCAGTCAAAGTCAGGGGCCTGGAAACACCATATATTTT. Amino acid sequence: CASSQSQGPGNTIYF.

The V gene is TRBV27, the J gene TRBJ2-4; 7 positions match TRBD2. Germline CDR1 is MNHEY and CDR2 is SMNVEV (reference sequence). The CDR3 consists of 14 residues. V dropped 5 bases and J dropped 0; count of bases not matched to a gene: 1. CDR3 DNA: TGTGCCAGCAGTGCGGGGGTAGCCAAAAACATTCAGTACTTC. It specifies CASSAGVAKNIQYF.

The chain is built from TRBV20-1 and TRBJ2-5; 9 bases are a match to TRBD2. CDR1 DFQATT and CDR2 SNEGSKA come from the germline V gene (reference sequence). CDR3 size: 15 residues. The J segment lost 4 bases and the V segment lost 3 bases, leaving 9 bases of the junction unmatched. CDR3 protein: CSASDSGSYGETQYF. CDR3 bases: TGCAGTGCTAGTGATAGCGGGAGTTATGGAGAGACCCAGTACTTC.